This T cell receptor beta chain was identified in a study of T cell responses to AZD1222 COVID-19 vaccine. The CDR3 is 12 amino acids. From germline, CDR1 is SNHLY and CDR2 FYNNEI. V lost 4 bases and J 4 bases, leaving 5 bases between the germline ends. This table comes from immunoSEQ multiplex PCR, and its TCRdb copy is limited to in-frame clones, with some not included. The sample includes 70,000 to 100,000 clones, approximately 90% seen only once; the top ten take less than 4%. This clone was found a few times. This clonotype was sampled from an adult who received the AZD1222 COVID-19 vaccine. The V and J genes are TRBV2 and TRBJ1-3, with D unclear. The sample was peripheral blood, taken 28 days after the second AZD1222 dose. CDR3 protein: CASSVEGNTIYF. CDR3 in DNA: TGTGCCAGCAGTGTAGAAGGAAACACCATATATTTT. Complete variable domain (other parts from reference TRBV2 and TRBJ1-3): EPEVTQTPSHQVTQMGQEVILRCVPISNHLYFYWYRQILGQKVEFLVSFYNNEISEKSEIFDDQFSVERPDGSNFTLKIRSTKLEDSAMYFCASSVEGNTIYFGEGSWLTVV.